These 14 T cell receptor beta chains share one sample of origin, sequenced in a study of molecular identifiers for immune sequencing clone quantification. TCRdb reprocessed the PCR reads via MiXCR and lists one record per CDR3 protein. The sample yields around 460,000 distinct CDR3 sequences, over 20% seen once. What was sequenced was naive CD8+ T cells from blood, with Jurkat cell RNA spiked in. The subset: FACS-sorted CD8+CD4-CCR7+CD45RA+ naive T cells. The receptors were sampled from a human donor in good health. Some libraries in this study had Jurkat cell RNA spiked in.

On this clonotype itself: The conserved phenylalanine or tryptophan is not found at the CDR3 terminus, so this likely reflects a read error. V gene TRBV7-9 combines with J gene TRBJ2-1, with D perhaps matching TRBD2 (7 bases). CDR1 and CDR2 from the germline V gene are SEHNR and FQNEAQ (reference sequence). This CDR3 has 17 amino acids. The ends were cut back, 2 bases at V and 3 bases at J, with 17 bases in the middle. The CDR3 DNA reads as TGTGCCAGCAGCTTAACAGGGTCGGTAGCGGGCTACAATGAGCAGTTCTCC. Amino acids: CASSLTGSVAGYNEQFS.

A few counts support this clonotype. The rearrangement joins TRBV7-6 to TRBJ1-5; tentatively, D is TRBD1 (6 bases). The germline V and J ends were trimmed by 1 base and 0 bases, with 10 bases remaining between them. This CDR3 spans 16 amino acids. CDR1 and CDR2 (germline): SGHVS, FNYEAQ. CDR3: CASSLEGGNSNQPQHF. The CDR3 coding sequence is TGTGCCAGCAGCTTAGAGGGGGGGAATAGCAATCAGCCCCAGCATTTT. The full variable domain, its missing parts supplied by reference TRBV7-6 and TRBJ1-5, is GAGVSQSPRYKVTKRGQDVALRCDPISGHVSLYWYRQALGQGPEFLTYFNYEAQQDKSGLPNDRFSAERPEGSISTLTIQRTEQRDSAMYRCASSLEGGNSNQPQHFGDGTRLSIL.

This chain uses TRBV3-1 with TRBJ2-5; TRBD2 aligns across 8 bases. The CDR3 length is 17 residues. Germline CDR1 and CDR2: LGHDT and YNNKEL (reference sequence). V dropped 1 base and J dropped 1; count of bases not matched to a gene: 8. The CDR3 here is CASSQGGAGGPQETQYF. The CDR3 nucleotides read TGTGCCAGCAGCCAAGGGGGGGCGGGGGGCCCCCAAGAGACCCAGTACTTC.

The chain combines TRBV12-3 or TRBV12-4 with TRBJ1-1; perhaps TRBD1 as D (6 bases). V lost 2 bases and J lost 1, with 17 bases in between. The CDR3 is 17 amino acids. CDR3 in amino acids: CASSLSGGRQTNTEAFF. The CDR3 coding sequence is TGTGCCAGCAGTTTATCGGGGGGCCGGCAAACGAACACTGAAGCTTTCTTT.

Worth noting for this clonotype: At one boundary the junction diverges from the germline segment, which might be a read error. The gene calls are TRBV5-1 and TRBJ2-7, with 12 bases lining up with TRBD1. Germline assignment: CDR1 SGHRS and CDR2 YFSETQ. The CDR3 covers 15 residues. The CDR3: CTSSGRDRGPYEQYF. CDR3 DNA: TGCACCAGCAGCGGCCGGGACAGGGGGCCCTACGAGCAGTACTTC.

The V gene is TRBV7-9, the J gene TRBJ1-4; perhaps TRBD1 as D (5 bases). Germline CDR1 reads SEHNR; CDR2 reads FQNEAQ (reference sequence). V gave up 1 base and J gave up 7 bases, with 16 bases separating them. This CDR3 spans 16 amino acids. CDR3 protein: CASSLEGSPNSEKLFF. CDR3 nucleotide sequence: TGTGCCAGCAGCTTAGAGGGGAGTCCGAATAGTGAAAAACTGTTTTTT.

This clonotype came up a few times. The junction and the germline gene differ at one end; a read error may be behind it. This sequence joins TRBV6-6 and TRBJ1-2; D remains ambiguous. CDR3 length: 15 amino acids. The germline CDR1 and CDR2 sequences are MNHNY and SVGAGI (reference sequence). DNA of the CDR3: TGTGCCAGCAGTCACTCCCCGGGAAGAGACTATGGCTACACCTTC. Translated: CASSHSPGRDYGYTF.

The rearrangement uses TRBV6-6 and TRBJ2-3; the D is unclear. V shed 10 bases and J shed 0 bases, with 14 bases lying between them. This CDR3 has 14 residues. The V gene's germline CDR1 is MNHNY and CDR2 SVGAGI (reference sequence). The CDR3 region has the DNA TGTGCCACGCGGACGGTCCCTAGCACAGATACGCAGTATTTT. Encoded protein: CATRTVPSTDTQYF.

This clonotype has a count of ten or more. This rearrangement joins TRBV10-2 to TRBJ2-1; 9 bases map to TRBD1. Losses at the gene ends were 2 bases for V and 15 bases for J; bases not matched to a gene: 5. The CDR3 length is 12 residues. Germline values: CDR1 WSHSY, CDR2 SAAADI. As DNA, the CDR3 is TGCGCCAGCAGTGAGAAGGACAGGGGATTGTTCTTC. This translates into CASSEKDRGLFF.

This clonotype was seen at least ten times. CDR3: CASSLEAETEAFF. In DNA, the CDR3 is TGTGCCAGCAGCTTGGAAGCAGAGACTGAAGCTTTCTTT. The rearrangement joins TRBV5-4 to TRBJ1-1; D not certain. The CDR3 contains 13 residues. Trimming cost V 0 bases and J 5 bases, with 8 bases left between them. Per the germline V gene, CDR1 is SGHNT and CDR2 is YYREEE (reference sequence). Supplemented by reference TRBV5-4 and TRBJ1-1, the full variable domain reads ETGVTQSPTHLIKTRGQQVTLRCSSQSGHNTVSWYQQALGQGPQFIFQYYREEENGRGNFPPRFSGLQFPNYSSELNVNALELDDSALYLCASSLEAETEAFFGQGTRLTVV.

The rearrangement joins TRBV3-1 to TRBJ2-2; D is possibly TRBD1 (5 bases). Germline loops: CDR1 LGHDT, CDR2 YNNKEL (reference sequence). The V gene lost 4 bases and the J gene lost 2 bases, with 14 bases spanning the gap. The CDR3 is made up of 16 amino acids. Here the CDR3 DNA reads TGTGCCAGCAGCCCCCTTCCCAGGGAAAACACCGGGGAGCTGTTTTTT. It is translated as CASSPLPRENTGELFF.

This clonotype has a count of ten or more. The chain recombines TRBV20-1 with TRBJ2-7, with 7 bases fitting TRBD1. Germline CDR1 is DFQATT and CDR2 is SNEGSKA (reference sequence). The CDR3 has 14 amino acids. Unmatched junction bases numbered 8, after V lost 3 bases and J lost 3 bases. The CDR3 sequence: CSARDRDRLYEQYF. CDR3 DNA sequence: TGCAGTGCTAGGGACCGGGACAGACTCTACGAGCAGTACTTC.

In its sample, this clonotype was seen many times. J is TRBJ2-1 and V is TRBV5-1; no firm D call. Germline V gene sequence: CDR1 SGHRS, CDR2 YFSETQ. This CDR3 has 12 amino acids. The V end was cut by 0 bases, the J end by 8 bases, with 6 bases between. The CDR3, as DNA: TGCGCCAGCAGCTTGGACGGATATGAGCAGTTCTTC. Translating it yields CASSLDGYEQFF.

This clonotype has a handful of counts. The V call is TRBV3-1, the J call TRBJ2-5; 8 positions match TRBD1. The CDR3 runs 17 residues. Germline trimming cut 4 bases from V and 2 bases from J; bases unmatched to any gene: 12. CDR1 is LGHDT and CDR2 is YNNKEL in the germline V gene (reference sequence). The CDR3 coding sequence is TGTGCCAGCAGCCCCAAGATATCAGGGGGCCGACAAGAGACCCAGTACTTC. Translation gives CASSPKISGGRQETQYF.